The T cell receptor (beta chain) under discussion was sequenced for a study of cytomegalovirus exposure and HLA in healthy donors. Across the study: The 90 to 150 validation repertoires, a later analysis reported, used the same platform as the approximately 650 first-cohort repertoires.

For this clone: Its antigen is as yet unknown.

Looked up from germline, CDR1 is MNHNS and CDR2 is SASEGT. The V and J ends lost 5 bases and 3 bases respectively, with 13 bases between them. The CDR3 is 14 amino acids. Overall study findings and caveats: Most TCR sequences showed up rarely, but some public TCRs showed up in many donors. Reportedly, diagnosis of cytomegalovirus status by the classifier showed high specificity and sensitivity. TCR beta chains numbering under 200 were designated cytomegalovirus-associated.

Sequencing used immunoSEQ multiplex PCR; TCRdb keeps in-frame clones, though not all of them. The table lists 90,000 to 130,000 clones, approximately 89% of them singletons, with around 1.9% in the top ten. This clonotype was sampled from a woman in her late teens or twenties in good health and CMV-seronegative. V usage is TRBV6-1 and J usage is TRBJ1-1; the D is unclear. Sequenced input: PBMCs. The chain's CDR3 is CASSPTGEYTEAFF. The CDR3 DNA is TGTGCCAGCAGTCCAACCGGAGAGTACACTGAAGCTTTCTTT.